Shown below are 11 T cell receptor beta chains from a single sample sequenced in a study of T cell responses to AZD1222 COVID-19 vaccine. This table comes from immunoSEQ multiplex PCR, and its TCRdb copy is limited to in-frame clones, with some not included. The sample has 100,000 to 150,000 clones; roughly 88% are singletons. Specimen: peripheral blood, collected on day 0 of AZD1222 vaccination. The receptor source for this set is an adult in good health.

CDR3 protein: CASSVFSEGSDEQYF. The CDR3, as DNA: TGTGCCAGCAGTGTTTTCAGTGAGGGGTCCGACGAGCAGTACTTC. The chain joins TRBV2 to TRBJ2-7; D possibly uses TRBD1 or TRBD2 (5 bases each). The germline CDR1 and CDR2 sequences are SNHLY and FYNNEI. The V gene lost 4 bases and the J gene lost 5 bases, with 18 bases spanning the gap. CDR3 length equals 15 residues.

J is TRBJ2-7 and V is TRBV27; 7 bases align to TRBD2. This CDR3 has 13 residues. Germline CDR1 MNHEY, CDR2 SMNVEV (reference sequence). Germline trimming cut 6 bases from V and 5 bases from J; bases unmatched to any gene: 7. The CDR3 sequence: CASSRTSADEQYF. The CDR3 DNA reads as TGTGCCAGCAGCAGAACTAGCGCGGACGAGCAGTACTTC.

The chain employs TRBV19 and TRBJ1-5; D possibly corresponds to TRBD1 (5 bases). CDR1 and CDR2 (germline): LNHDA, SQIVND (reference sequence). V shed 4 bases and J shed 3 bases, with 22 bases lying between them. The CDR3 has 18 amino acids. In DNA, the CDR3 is TGTGCCAGTAGTACGAATCCCCGGGGTGCAGGGTACAATCAGCCCCAGCATTTT. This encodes CASSTNPRGAGYNQPQHF.

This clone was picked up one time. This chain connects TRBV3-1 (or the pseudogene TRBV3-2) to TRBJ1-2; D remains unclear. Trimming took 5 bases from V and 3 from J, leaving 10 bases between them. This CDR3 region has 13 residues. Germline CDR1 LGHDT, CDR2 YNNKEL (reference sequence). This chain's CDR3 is CASSGSVYYGYTF. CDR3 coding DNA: TGTGCCAGCAGCGGGTCGGTGTACTATGGCTACACCTTC.

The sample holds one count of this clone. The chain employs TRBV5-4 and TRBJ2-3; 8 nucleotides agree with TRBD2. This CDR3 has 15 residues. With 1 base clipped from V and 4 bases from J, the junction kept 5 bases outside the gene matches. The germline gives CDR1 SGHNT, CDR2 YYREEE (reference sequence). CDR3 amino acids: CASSLSLAGPDTQYF. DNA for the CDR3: TGTGCCAGCAGCTTGAGTCTAGCGGGTCCAGATACGCAGTATTTT.

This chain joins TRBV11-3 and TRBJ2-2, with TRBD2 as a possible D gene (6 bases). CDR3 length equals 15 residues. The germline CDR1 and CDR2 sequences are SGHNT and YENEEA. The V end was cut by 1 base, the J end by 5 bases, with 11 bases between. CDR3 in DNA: TGTGCCAGCAGCTTAGGCGGGGTGAGAACCGGGGAGCTGTTTTTT. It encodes CASSLGGVRTGELFF.

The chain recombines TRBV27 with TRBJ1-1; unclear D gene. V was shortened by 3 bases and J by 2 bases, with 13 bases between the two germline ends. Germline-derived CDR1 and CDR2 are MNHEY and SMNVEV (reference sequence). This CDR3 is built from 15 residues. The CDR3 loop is CASSLQMEGNTEAFF. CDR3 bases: TGTGCCAGCAGTTTGCAAATGGAGGGTAACACTGAAGCTTTCTTT.

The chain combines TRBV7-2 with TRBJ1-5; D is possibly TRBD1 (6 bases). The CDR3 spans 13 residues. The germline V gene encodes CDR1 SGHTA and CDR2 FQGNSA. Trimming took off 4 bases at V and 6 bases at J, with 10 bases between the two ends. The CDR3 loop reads CASSSSDSQPQHF. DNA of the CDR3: TGTGCCAGCAGCTCTTCGGACAGTCAGCCCCAGCATTTT.

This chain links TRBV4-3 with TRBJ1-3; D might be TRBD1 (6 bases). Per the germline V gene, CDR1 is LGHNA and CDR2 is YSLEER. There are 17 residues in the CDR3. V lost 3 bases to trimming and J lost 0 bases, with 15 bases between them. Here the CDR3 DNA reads TGCGCCAGCAGCCATGGGGGGCAGGGAAGCTCTGGAAACACCATATATTTT. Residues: CASSHGGQGSSGNTIYF.

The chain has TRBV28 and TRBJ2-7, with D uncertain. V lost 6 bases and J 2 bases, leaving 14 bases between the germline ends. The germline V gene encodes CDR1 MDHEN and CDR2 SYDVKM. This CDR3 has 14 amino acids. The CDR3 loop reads CASRYPHRPYEQYF. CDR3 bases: TGTGCCAGCAGGTACCCCCATAGACCCTACGAGCAGTACTTC.

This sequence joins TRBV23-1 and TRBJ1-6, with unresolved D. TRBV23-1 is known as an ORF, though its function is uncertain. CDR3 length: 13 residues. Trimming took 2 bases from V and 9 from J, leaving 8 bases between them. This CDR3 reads CASSQERCSPLHF. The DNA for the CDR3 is TGCGCCAGCAGTCAAGAGCGGTGTTCACCCCTCCACTTT.